This passage covers 5 T cell receptor beta chains from one sample sequenced in a study of blood T cells in healthy people across ages. Combining a sample-barcoded 5' primer with a J-beta primer mix, a second PCR ran for 7 to 11 cycles. TCRdb ran MiXCR on the 5' RACE reads and lists one entry per CDR3 protein. The sample lists 1.5 million to 2 million distinct CDR3 sequences, 28% occurring once. Sequencing used blood. The source of these receptors is a woman aged 30 to 39 in good health.

J is TRBJ2-6 and V is TRBV7-9, with a tentative D call TRBD1 (6 bases). The germline CDR1 and CDR2 sequences are SEHNR and FQNEAQ (reference sequence). CDR3 length: 18 residues. Trimming took off 2 bases at V and 1 base at J, with 15 bases between the two ends. This CDR3 is CASSLLGARRSGANVLTF. CDR3 nucleotides: TGTGCCAGCAGCTTACTGGGGGCGCGCAGGTCTGGGGCCAACGTCCTGACTTTC.

At least ten counts were recorded for this clonotype. The V and J genes are TRBV28 and TRBJ2-6; no definite D call. Looked up from germline, CDR1 is MDHEN and CDR2 is SYDVKM. This CDR3 is built from 18 residues. The ends were cut back, 3 bases at V and 0 bases at J, with 15 bases in the middle. CDR3 region: CASSFGSPLLSGANVLTF. In DNA, the CDR3 is TGTGCCAGCAGTTTCGGATCTCCTCTACTCTCTGGGGCCAACGTCCTGACTTTC.

At least ten counts were recorded for this clonotype. This chain links TRBV12-3 or TRBV12-4 with TRBJ2-5; 8 positions agree with TRBD1. This CDR3 spans 15 amino acids. With V trimmed by 5 bases and J by 5 bases, 10 bases remained unmatched. The DNA for the CDR3 is TGTGCCAGCAGTCAATCACAGGGGGGCTGGGAGACCCAGTACTTC. This encodes CASSQSQGGWETQYF.

DNA for the CDR3: TGCGCCAGCAGCCAGTCCGACGGGGTTTACGAGCAGTACTTC. Translating it yields CASSQSDGVYEQYF. This sequence joins TRBV4-3 and TRBJ2-7, with a possible D match to TRBD2 (5 bases). Germline CDR1 and CDR2: LGHNA and YSLEER. Trimming shortened V by 3 bases and J by 4 bases, and 13 bases separated the two germline ends. The CDR3 loop spans 14 amino acids.

A remark on this clonotype: A much larger clone differs by one base, so this may be a read error. The rearrangement joins TRBV6-2 or TRBV6-3 to TRBJ2-7, with 9 bases matching TRBD2. The trim removed 5 bases at V and 7 bases at J, leaving 12 bases unmatched. This CDR3 is 15 amino acids long. Germline V lookup: CDR1 MNHEY, CDR2 SVGEGT. CDR3 DNA sequence: TGTGCCAGCAGTCCTCGGGATAGCGGGAGTTATGAGCAGTACTTC. Residues: CASSPRDSGSYEQYF.